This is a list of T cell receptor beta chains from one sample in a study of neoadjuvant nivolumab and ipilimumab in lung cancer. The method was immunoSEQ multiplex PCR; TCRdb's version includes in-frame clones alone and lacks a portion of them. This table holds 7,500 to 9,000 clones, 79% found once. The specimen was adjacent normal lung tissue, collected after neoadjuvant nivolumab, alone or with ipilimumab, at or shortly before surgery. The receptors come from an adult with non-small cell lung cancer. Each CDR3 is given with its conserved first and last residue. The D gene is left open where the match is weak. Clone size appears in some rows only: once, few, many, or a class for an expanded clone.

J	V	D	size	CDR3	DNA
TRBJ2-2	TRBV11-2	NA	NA	CASSPPQTTGELFF	TGTGCCAGCAGCCCACCCCAGACGACCGGGGAGCTGTTTTTT
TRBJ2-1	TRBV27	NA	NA	CASSLSKNEQFF	TGTGCCAGCAGTTTAAGTAAGAATGAGCAGTTCTTC
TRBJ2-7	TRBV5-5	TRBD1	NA	CASSHRWTGTQTYEQYF	TGTGCCAGCAGCCACCGCTGGACAGGAACACAAACCTACGAGCAGTACTTC
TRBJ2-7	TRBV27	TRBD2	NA	CASSLRRGGYEQYF	TGTGCCAGCAGTTTACGGCGGGGGGGCTACGAGCAGTACTTC
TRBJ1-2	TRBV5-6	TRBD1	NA	CASSLPGQGNYGYTF	TGTGCCAGCAGCCTTCCGGGACAGGGAAACTATGGCTACACCTTC
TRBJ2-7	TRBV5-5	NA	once	CASSLEGQSAFLYEQYF	TGTGCCAGCAGCTTGGAAGGACAGTCAGCGTTCCTTTACGAGCAGTACTTC
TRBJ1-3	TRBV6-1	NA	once	CASSEVGRSSGNTIYF	TGTGCCAGCAGTGAAGTAGGCAGGAGCTCTGGAAACACCATATATTTT
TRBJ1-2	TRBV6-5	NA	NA	CASSYSTSYGYTF	TGTGCCAGCAGTTACTCGACCTCCTATGGCTACACCTTC
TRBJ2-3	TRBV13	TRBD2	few	CASSVAGSYTDTQYF	TGTGCCAGCAGCGTAGCGGGGTCCTACACAGATACGCAGTATTTT
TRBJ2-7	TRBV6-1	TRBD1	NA	CASCGTGLHEQYF	TGTGCCAGCTGCGGGACAGGGCTCCACGAGCAGTACTTC
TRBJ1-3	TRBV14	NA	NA	CASSQVTGAAGNTIYF	TGTGCCAGCAGCCAAGTTACAGGAGCCGCCGGAAACACCATATATTTT
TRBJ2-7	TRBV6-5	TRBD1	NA	CASSYWTGRTYEQYF	TGTGCCAGCAGTTACTGGACAGGGCGAACCTACGAGCAGTACTTC
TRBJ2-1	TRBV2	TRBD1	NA	CASRDRGPADEQFF	TGTGCCAGCAGAGACAGGGGCCCAGCCGATGAGCAGTTCTTC
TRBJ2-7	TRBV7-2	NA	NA	CASSLYRNYEQYF	TGTGCCAGCAGCCTTTACCGAAACTACGAGCAGTACTTC
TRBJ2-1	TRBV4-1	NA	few	CASSQGELAGDEQFF	TGCGCCAGCAGCCAGGGTGAACTAGCTGGGGATGAGCAGTTCTTC
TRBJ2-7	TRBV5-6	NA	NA	CASRRGYEQYF	TGTGCCAGCAGACGGGGGTACGAGCAGTACTTC
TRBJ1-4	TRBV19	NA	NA	CASSNPGDFNEKLFF	TGTGCCAGTAGTAATCCAGGGGACTTTAATGAAAAACTGTTTTTT
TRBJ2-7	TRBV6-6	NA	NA	CARSRDIEQYF	TGTGCCAGAAGCAGGGATATCGAGCAGTACTTC
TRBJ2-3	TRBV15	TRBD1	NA	CATSGRQGASIRDTQYF	TGTGCCACCAGCGGCAGACAGGGCGCCTCGATTAGGGATACGCAGTATTTT
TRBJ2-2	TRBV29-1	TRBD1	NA	CSAEGADGELFF	TGCAGCGCCGAGGGGGCTGACGGGGAGCTGTTTTTT
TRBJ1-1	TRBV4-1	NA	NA	CASSQRSLNTEAFF	TGCGCCAGCAGCCAGAGATCCTTAAACACTGAAGCTTTCTTT
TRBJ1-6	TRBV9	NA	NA	CASSVGMSPLHF	TGTGCCAGCAGCGTAGGGATGTCACCCCTCCACTTT
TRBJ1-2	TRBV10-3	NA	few	CAIIGPENYGYTF	TGTGCCATCATAGGGCCAGAGAACTATGGCTACACCTTC
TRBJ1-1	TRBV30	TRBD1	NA	CAWIPGQGASEAFF	TGTGCCTGGATACCGGGACAGGGGGCAAGTGAAGCTTTCTTT
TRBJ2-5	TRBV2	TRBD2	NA	CASSVKRGASGGTPKTQYF	TGTGCCAGCAGTGTGAAGAGGGGGGCTAGCGGGGGAACCCCGAAGACCCAGTACTTC
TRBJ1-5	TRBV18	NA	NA	CASSLGSNQPQHF	TGTGCCAGCTCACTGGGTAGCAATCAGCCCCAGCATTTT
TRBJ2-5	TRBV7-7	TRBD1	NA	CASSPGTGGETQYF	TGTGCTAGCAGCCCAGGGACAGGGGGAGAGACCCAGTACTTC
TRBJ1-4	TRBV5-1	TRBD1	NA	CASRRQGFPSTNEKLFF	TGCGCCAGCCGGCGACAGGGATTTCCCTCAACTAATGAAAAACTGTTTTTT
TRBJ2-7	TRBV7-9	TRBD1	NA	CASSSTGESYEQYF	TGTGCCAGCAGCTCGACAGGGGAGTCCTACGAGCAGTACTTC
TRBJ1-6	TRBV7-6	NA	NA	CASSSVANSPLHF	TGTGCCAGCAGCTCCGTCGCGAATTCACCCCTCCACTTT
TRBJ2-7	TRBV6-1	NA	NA	CASSLGPTYEQYF	TGTGCCAGCAGCCTTGGACCAACCTACGAGCAGTACTTC
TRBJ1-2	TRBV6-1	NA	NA	CAIEGGTNYGYTF	TGTGCCATCGAGGGGGGAACTAACTATGGCTACACCTTC
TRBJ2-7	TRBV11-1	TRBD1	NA	CASRATGGYEQYF	TGTGCCAGCAGGGCTACAGGGGGCTACGAGCAGTACTTC
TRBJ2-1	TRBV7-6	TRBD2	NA	CASNLYPGLAGPDSYNEQFF	TGTGCCAGCAACCTATACCCGGGACTAGCGGGTCCTGACTCCTACAATGAGCAGTTCTTC
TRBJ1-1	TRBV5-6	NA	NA	CASSLGPTEAFF	TGTGCCAGCAGCCTCGGACCCACTGAAGCTTTCTTT
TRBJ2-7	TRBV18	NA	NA	CASSPRDLYEQYF	TGTGCCAGCTCACCACGGGACCTCTACGAGCAGTACTTC
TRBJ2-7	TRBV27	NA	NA	CASSLQVGRGYEQYF	TGTGCCAGCAGTTTACAAGTTGGCAGGGGCTACGAGCAGTACTTC
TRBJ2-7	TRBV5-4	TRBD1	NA	CASSPGTGTYEQYF	TGTGCCAGCAGCCCAGGGACAGGGACCTACGAGCAGTACTTC
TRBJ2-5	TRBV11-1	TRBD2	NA	CASSALGRGAGETQYF	TGTGCCAGCAGCGCGTTGGGGAGGGGAGCAGGCGAGACCCAGTACTTC
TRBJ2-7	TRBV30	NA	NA	CAWRFDHEQYF	TGTGCCTGGAGATTCGATCACGAGCAGTACTTC
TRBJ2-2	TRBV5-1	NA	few	CASSSSGTNTGELFF	TGCGCCAGCAGCTCTTCAGGGACGAACACCGGGGAGCTGTTTTTT
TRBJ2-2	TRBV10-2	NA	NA	CASSELGPTGELFF	TGCGCCAGCAGTGAGCTGGGTCCAACCGGGGAGCTGTTTTTT
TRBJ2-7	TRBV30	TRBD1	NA	CAWSFAGGYEQYF	TGTGCCTGGAGTTTCGCAGGGGGCTACGAGCAGTACTTC
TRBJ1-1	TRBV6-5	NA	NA	CASSYSSGLNTEAFF	TGTGCCAGCAGTTACTCCTCAGGGCTGAACACTGAAGCTTTCTTT
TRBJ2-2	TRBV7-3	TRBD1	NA	CASSEQLQGAGRTGELFF	TGTGCCAGCAGCGAACAATTACAGGGGGCTGGTAGGACCGGGGAGCTGTTTTTT